Below are 21 T cell receptor beta chains sequenced from a single sample in a study of blood T cell repertoires in COVID-19. TCRdb's copy holds only in-frame clones and misses some; the assay was immunoSEQ multiplex PCR. The sample has about 190,000 clones, 86% seen once; the top ten hold about 9.6%. Sequenced sample: PBMCs or T cells enriched from blood (not recorded which). The receptors were gathered from a woman aged 25 to 39 who had recovered from COVID-19.

The chain is built from TRBV7-9 and TRBJ1-1, with a weak D call TRBD1 (5 bases). The CDR3 is 14 residues long. Per germline, CDR1 SEHNR and CDR2 FQNEAQ (reference sequence). The V end lost 5 bases, the J end lost 1 base, and 11 bases lay between the germline ends. The CDR3 coding sequence is TGTGCCAGCAGCAGCGACAGAGGGAACACTGAAGCTTTCTTT. Translating gives CASSSDRGNTEAFF.

V usage is TRBV4-1 and J usage is TRBJ2-3, with 10 nucleotides matching TRBD1. This CDR3 contains 17 residues. After removal of 1 base from V and 5 bases from J, the junction contained 9 bases not matched to a gene. In germline, CDR1 is MGHRA, CDR2 YSYEKL. The DNA for the CDR3 is TGCGCCAGCAGCCAAGCGCGGGACAGGGGATTACTAGATACGCAGTATTTT. Residues: CASSQARDRGLLDTQYF.

CDR3 sequence reads: CASSDGGGDSLVENNEKLFF. The CDR3 DNA is TGTGCCAGCAGTGATGGGGGCGGCGACAGTTTGGTGGAAAATAATGAAAAACTGTTTTTT. This rearrangement joins TRBV6-1 to TRBJ1-4; TRBD1 is a possible D gene (6 bases). The germline V gene encodes CDR1 MNHNS and CDR2 SASEGT. The CDR3 has 20 amino acids. V shed 3 bases and J shed 4 bases, with 27 bases lying between them.

In its sample, this clone is medium-sized (0.01 to 0.1%). V usage is TRBV27 and J usage is TRBJ1-6; D perhaps matches TRBD1 (5 bases). CDR3 length equals 16 residues. V was pared by 6 bases and J by 3 bases, with 15 bases between. The germline CDR1 and CDR2 sequences are MNHEY and SMNVEV (reference sequence). In nucleotides, the CDR3 is TGTGCCAGCAGATTAAAAGGGGTTTACTATAATTCACCCCTCCACTTT. Protein product: CASRLKGVYYNSPLHF.

The rearrangement links TRBV4-2 to TRBJ2-1; TRBD2 aligns across 11 bases. The germline gives CDR1 LGHNA, CDR2 YNFKEQ. The CDR3 spans 16 residues. J lost 8 bases, V lost 0 bases, and 6 bases had no gene match. This CDR3 is CASSQDTTSGSYEQFF. CDR3 coding DNA: TGTGCCAGCAGCCAAGATACAACTAGCGGGAGTTATGAGCAGTTCTTC.

The J gene is TRBJ2-7, the V gene TRBV27, with 7 positions matching TRBD1. CDR3 size: 16 residues. The trim removed 5 bases at V and 1 base at J, leaving 11 bases unmatched. From germline, CDR1 is MNHEY and CDR2 SMNVEV (reference sequence). In nucleotides, the CDR3 is TGTGCCAGCAGTCCTAAGGCCGGGACAGAATCCTACGAGCAGTACTTC. Translating gives CASSPKAGTESYEQYF.

The rearrangement links TRBV29-1 to TRBJ2-3; 7 nucleotides agree with TRBD2. Germline V CDR1 and CDR2: SQVTM, ANQGSEA. This CDR3 contains 13 residues. The J segment lost 3 bases and the V segment lost 4 bases, leaving 4 bases of the junction unmatched. DNA for the CDR3: TGCAGCGTTGTCCGGGACTATACAGATACGCAGTATTTT. It codes for CSVVRDYTDTQYF.

This clone was seen once. CDR3 coding DNA: TGTGCCAGCAGCTTCGCCGGGTTAGCCAAAAACATTCAGTACTTC. Its translation is CASSFAGLAKNIQYF. V usage is TRBV5-6 and J usage is TRBJ2-4; D remains ambiguous. The CDR3 is made up of 15 amino acids. The V end lost 2 bases, the J end lost 0 bases, and 9 bases lay between the germline ends. CDR1 is SGHDT and CDR2 is YYEEEE in the germline V gene.

This chain uses TRBV7-9 with TRBJ2-7, with no clear D. V was shortened by 1 base and J by 0 bases, with 7 bases between the two germline ends. The CDR3 sequence is 14 residues long. In germline, CDR1 is SEHNR, CDR2 FQNEAQ (reference sequence). The CDR3 sequence is CASSLVGLSYEQYF. The CDR3 DNA follows: TGTGCCAGCAGCTTAGTGGGCCTCTCCTACGAGCAGTACTTC.

The J gene is TRBJ1-5, the V gene TRBV5-1; TRBD1 is a possible D gene (6 bases). Germline lookup yields CDR1 SGHRS and CDR2 YFSETQ. The V and J ends lost 4 bases and 0 bases respectively, with 8 bases between them. This CDR3 has 14 amino acids. The CDR3 loop is CASSQDSSNQPQHF. The CDR3 coding sequence is TGCGCCAGCAGCCAGGACAGTAGCAATCAGCCCCAGCATTTT.

The chain employs TRBV7-8 and TRBJ2-7; a possible D gene is TRBD2 (6 bases). The V end was cut by 5 bases, the J end by 5 bases, with 22 bases between. The CDR3 loop spans 16 amino acids. Germline V gene sequence: CDR1 SGHVS, CDR2 FQNEAQ. CDR3 sequence: CASSPLIRRENDEQYF. The CDR3 DNA follows: TGTGCCAGCAGCCCCTTAATTAGACGGGAGAACGACGAGCAGTACTTC.

CDR3 protein: CASSMLSTGELFF. CDR3 nucleotides: TGTGCCAGTAGTATGCTCAGTACCGGGGAGCTGTTTTTT. The chain employs TRBV19 and TRBJ2-2; D is ambiguous. This CDR3 spans 13 amino acids. From germline, CDR1 is LNHDA and CDR2 SQIVND (reference sequence). Between the trimmed V and J ends, which lost 3 bases and 5 bases, there was a span of 7 bases.

The chain employs TRBV6-6 and TRBJ1-3, with 12 bases identical to TRBD1. Germline V gene data show CDR1 as MNHNY and CDR2 as SVGAGI (reference sequence). There are 19 residues in the CDR3. The trim removed 5 bases at V and 0 bases at J, leaving 11 bases unmatched. CDR3 in DNA: TGTGCCAGCAGTCCCCGGGACAGGGGGCTAATACGCTCTGGAAACACCATATATTTT. It specifies CASSPRDRGLIRSGNTIYF.

The V gene is TRBV7-3, the J gene TRBJ2-3; 8 bases map to TRBD2. The CDR3 is 16 amino acids. J lost 6 bases, V lost 4 bases, and 12 bases had no gene match. Germline V gives CDR1 SGHTA, CDR2 FQGTGA. For the CDR3, the DNA is TGTGCCAGCAGCTCCCGGACTAGCACCCTTGATGATACGCAGTATTTT. Translating it yields CASSSRTSTLDDTQYF.

The genes are TRBV5-6 and TRBJ1-3, with 7 bases fitting TRBD1. Trimming at V came to 2 bases and at J to 4 bases, leaving 9 bases not matched to a gene. The CDR3 is 16 amino acids. Germline lookup yields CDR1 SGHDT and CDR2 YYEEEE. The CDR3 is CASSFVSGGNGNTIYF. CDR3 nucleotide sequence: TGTGCCAGCAGCTTCGTGTCAGGGGGTAACGGAAACACCATATATTTT.

The genes are TRBV21-1 and TRBJ2-1; TRBD1 was called by the table and not checked on the DNA. TRBV21-1 is an annotated pseudogene. This CDR3 contains 14 residues. This CDR3 reads CASLQDRVHNEQFF. CDR3 in DNA: TGTGCCAGTCTCCAGGACAGGGTCCACAATGAGCAGTTCTTC.

This rearrangement joins TRBV3-1 (or the pseudogene TRBV3-2) to TRBJ2-1; 10 bases fit TRBD1. This CDR3 is 17 amino acids long. CDR1 is LGHDT and CDR2 is YNNKEL in the germline V gene (reference sequence). The trim removed 1 base at V and 6 bases at J, leaving 9 bases unmatched. The CDR3 loop is CASSQVERDRGRNEQFF. The CDR3 bases are TGTGCCAGCAGCCAAGTGGAGAGGGACAGGGGACGCAATGAGCAGTTCTTC.

J is TRBJ2-5 and V is TRBV5-1; D is possibly TRBD2 (5 bases). This CDR3 has 15 amino acids. V was cut by 5 bases and J by 3 bases, with 17 bases left in between. Germline V gene data show CDR1 as SGHRS and CDR2 as YFSETQ. The CDR3 region has the DNA TGCGCCAGCAGTGTGGGTCTTTGGGGAGAAGAGACCCAGTACTTC. It yields the protein CASSVGLWGEETQYF. Using reference TRBV5-1 and TRBJ2-5 for the parts outside the CDR3, the full variable domain is KAGVTQTPRYLIKTRGQQVTLSCSPISGHRSVSWYQQTPGQGLQFLFEYFSETQRNKGNFPGRFSGRQFSNSRSEMNVSTLELGDSALYLCASSVGLWGEETQYFGPGTRLLVL.

V is TRBV7-8 and J is TRBJ1-6, with D perhaps TRBD1 (5 bases). The CDR3 length is 17 residues. The V gene lost 1 base and the J gene lost 3 bases, with 13 bases spanning the gap. CDR1 is SGHVS, CDR2 FQNEAQ, per germline. Here the CDR3 DNA reads TGTGCCAGCAGCTTAGAACGCCGGACACTCTATAATTCACCCCTCCACTTT. Translated, it gives CASSLERRTLYNSPLHF.

The chain links TRBV24-1 to TRBJ2-7; 7 bases line up with TRBD2. This CDR3 contains 13 residues. V gave up 7 bases and J gave up 6 bases; unmatched junction bases: 8. Germline V lookup: CDR1 KGHDR, CDR2 SFDVKD. The CDR3 DNA sequence: TGTGCCACCAGGAGGACTAGTCAAGGCGAGCAGTACTTC. This encodes CATRRTSQGEQYF.

The genes are TRBV19 and TRBJ2-7; 12 bases map to TRBD1. Germline trimming cut 0 bases from V and 7 bases from J; bases unmatched to any gene: 7. The CDR3 contains 16 residues. Germline assignment: CDR1 LNHDA and CDR2 SQIVND (reference sequence). CDR3 nucleotide sequence: TGTGCCAGTAGTATAGATCTGGGACAGGGGGCGGAAGAGCAGTACTTC. Amino acid sequence: CASSIDLGQGAEEQYF.